This TCR beta chain emerged from a study of T cell clones after liver transplantation. Whole-study findings and limits: Graft donor-reactive T cells may have migrated into the graft rather than being deleted.

CD3+CD4+ and CD3+CD8+ cells were FACS-sorted from thawed unstimulated PBMCs. Assay: immunoSEQ multiplex PCR; the TCRdb copy retains only in-frame clones and omits some. Of roughly 100,000 clones listed, around 80% are singletons. The ends lost 2 bases at V and 1 base at J; junction bases unmatched: 6. The CDR3 sequence is 16 residues long. CDR1 is GTSNPN, CDR2 SVGIG, per germline (reference sequence). On this clone: Its antigen is not known.

This sequence originates from a human patient who received a liver transplant. The graft donor may have contributed some T cells. This chain joins TRBV30 and TRBJ2-3; TRBD2 matches 10 bases. The source was CD4+ T cells from blood, collected approximately 4 years after liver transplant. The CDR3 protein is CAWSTLAGVGTDTQYF. Written as DNA, the CDR3 is TGTGCCTGGAGTACTCTAGCGGGAGTAGGCACAGATACGCAGTATTTT. Looking up the rest from reference TRBV30 and TRBJ2-3 gives the full variable domain: SQTIHQWPATLVQPVGSPLSLECTVEGTSNPNLYWYRQAAGRGLQLLFYSVGIGQISSEVPQNLSASRPQDRQFILSSKKLLLSDSGFYLCAWSTLAGVGTDTQYFGPGTRLTVL.